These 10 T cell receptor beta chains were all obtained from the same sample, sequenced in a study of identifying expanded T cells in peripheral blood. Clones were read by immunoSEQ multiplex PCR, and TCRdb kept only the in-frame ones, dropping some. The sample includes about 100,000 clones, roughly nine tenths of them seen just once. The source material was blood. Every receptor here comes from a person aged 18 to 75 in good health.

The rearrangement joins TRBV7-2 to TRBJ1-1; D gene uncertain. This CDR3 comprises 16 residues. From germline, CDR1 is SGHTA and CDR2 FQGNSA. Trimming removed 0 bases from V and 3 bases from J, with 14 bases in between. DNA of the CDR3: TGTGCCAGCAGCTTAGCAGCGGACTTTGGGTACACTGAAGCTTTCTTT. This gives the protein CASSLAADFGYTEAFF.

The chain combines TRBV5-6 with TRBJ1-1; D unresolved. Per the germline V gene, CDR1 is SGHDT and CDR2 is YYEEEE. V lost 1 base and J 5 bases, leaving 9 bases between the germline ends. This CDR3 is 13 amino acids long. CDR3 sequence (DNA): TGTGCCAGCAGCTTGCTACAGCTAACTGAAGCTTTCTTT. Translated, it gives CASSLLQLTEAFF.

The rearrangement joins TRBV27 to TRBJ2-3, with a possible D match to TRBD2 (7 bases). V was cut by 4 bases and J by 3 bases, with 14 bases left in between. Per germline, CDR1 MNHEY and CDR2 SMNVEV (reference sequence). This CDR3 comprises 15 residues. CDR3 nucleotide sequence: TGTGCCAGCAGTTGGGGGGGCGCATCGACAGATACGCAGTATTTT. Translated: CASSWGGASTDTQYF.

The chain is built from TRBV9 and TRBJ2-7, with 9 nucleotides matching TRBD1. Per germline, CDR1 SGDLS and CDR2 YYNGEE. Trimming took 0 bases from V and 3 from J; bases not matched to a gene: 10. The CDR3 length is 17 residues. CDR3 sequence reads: CASSVEIGDRVFYEQYF. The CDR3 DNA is TGTGCCAGCAGCGTAGAAATTGGGGACAGGGTTTTCTACGAGCAGTACTTC.

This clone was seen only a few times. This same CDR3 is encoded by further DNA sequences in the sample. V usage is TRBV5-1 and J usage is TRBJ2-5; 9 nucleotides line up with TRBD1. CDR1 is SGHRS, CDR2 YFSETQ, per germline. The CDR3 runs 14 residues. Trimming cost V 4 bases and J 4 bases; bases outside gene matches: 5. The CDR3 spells CASSPGQGGETQYF. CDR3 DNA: TGCGCCAGCAGCCCGGGACAGGGTGGAGAGACCCAGTACTTC.

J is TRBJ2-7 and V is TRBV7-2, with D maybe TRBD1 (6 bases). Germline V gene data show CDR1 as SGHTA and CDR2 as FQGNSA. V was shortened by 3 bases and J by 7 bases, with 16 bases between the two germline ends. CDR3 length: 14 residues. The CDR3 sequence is CASSFVSGAREQYF. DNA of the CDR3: TGTGCCAGCAGCTTCGTGTCAGGGGCTAGGGAGCAGTACTTC.

The CDR3: CASSSFPGQGSGNTIYF. DNA for the CDR3: TGTGCCAGCAGCTCCTTTCCGGGACAGGGCTCTGGAAACACCATATATTTT. V usage is TRBV7-2 and J usage is TRBJ1-3; 9 nucleotides align to TRBD1. The V gene end was trimmed by 4 bases and the J gene end by 0 bases; junction bases not matched to a gene: 7. The CDR3 totals 17 residues. CDR1 is SGHTA, CDR2 FQGNSA, per germline.

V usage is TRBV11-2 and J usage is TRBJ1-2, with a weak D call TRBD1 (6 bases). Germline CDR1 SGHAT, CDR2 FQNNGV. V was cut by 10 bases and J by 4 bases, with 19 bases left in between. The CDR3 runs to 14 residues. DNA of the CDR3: TGTGCCACCACACTGGGGCAGGGGTCCTATGGCTACACCTTC. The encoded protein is CATTLGQGSYGYTF.

For the CDR3, the DNA is TGTGCCAGTAGTTCTAGCGGGGAGATGAGCTCCTACAATGAGCAGTTCTTC. Encoded protein: CASSSSGEMSSYNEQFF. V gene TRBV19 combines with J gene TRBJ2-1; 9 bases map to TRBD2. Losses at the gene ends were 5 bases for V and 0 bases for J; bases not matched to a gene: 8. The CDR3 contains 17 residues. CDR1 and CDR2 (germline): LNHDA, SQIVND (reference sequence).

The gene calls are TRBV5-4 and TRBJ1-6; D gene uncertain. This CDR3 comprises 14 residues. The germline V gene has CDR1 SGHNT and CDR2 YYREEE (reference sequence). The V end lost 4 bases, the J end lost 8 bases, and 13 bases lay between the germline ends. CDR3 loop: CASSPAGNYSPLHF. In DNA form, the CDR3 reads TGTGCCAGCAGCCCTGCGGGTAATTATTCACCCCTCCACTTT.